What follows are 2 T cell receptor beta chains derived from one specimen sequenced in a study of human thymus T cells. Produced via immunoSEQ multiplex PCR; TCRdb's table is partial and in-frame only. The repertoire holds roughly 86,000 clones, with about 96% as singletons. Corrective cardiac surgery supplied the resected thymus tissue. The sequenced material came from thymus tissue. These receptor sequences come from a boy in the first two years of life with a congenital heart defect but otherwise immunologically healthy.

V gene TRBV5-1 combines with J gene TRBJ2-1; tentative D call: TRBD1 (5 bases). Germline CDR1 reads SGHRS; CDR2 reads YFSETQ. Trimming removed 0 bases at V and 6 bases at J, with 10 bases between. CDR3 length equals 14 residues. The CDR3 here is CASSLGGRANEQFF. CDR3 DNA sequence: TGCGCCAGCAGCTTGGGAGGCAGGGCCAATGAGCAGTTCTTC.

This clone was recorded once. V gene TRBV4-2 combines with J gene TRBJ2-4, with D perhaps matching TRBD2 (5 bases). Trimming stripped 3 bases from V and 0 bases from J, with 9 bases between. This CDR3 has 15 residues. Germline V lookup: CDR1 LGHNA, CDR2 YNFKEQ. CDR3 sequence (DNA): TGTGCCAGCAGCCAGAGCGGAGTAGCCAAAAACATTCAGTACTTC. Its translation is CASSQSGVAKNIQYF.